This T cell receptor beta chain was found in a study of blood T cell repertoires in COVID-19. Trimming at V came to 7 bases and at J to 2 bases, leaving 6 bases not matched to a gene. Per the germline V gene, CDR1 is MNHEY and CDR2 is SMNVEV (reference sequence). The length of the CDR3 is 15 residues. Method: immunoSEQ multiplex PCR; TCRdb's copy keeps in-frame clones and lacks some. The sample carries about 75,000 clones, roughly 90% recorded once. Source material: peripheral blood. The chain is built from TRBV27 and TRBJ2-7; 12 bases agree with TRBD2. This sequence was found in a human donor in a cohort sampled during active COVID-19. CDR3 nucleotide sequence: TGTGCCAGCATCTCGACTAGCGGGAGCCCCTACGAGCAGTACTTC. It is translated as CASISTSGSPYEQYF.